The clone carrying this T cell receptor beta chain showed up just once. The table came from immunoSEQ multiplex PCR; TCRdb's copy has only in-frame clones and leaves some out. The table includes 100,000 or so clones, 82% detected once. The data derive from a study of blood T cell repertoires in COVID-19. Looking at the study overall: T cells, B-cell-depleted T cells, or PBMCs supplied cDNA or gDNA.

This CDR3 contains 15 residues. Germline CDR1 and CDR2: LGHNA and YNFKEQ. The trim removed 2 bases at V and 4 bases at J, leaving 4 bases unmatched. This clonotype was sampled from a man aged 65-85 years with active or convalescent COVID-19. Material: peripheral blood. The chain employs TRBV4-2 and TRBJ2-1; 8 nucleotides match TRBD2. The CDR3 sequence: CASSQRTSRYNEQFF. The CDR3 DNA is TGTGCCAGCAGCCAACGGACTAGCAGGTACAATGAGCAGTTCTTC.